This T cell receptor (beta chain) was documented in a study of blood T cells in healthy people across ages. Whole-study findings and limits: The study found more naive CD4+ cells and higher diversity in long-lived than aged donors. Researchers report that TCR beta diversity correlated strongly with naive T cell percentage.

This clonotype was recorded at least ten times. The antigen is not known. The use of a sample-barcoded 5' primer and a J-beta primer mix characterized a second PCR of about 6 to 12 cycles. MiXCR, applied by TCRdb to the 5' RACE reads, yields one record per CDR3 protein. Of approximately 900,000 distinct CDR3 sequences listed, about 29% are singletons. Each sample yielded at least 6.5 million isolated PBMCs. Trimming at V came to 5 bases and at J to 9 bases, leaving 12 bases not matched to a gene. The CDR3 is 16 amino acids. In addition, the sample was reused for a study of T cells of mothers and their children. That source reports: Mothers gave over 9 million TCR beta CDR3 reads each, and children 3 million to 3.5 million each.

Input material: blood. This clonotype was sampled from a woman aged 40 to 50 in good health. This sequence joins TRBV12-3 or TRBV12-4 and TRBJ2-1, with 11 bases matching TRBD2. This chain's CDR3 is CASSPSGTSGGGEQFF. CDR3 coding DNA: TGTGCCAGCAGTCCATCGGGGACTAGCGGAGGGGGTGAGCAGTTCTTC.